Below are 25 T cell receptor beta chains sequenced from a single sample in a study of cytomegalovirus exposure and HLA in healthy donors. It was with 60 Vbeta and 13 Jbeta primers that the PCR ran. The protocol was immunoSEQ multiplex PCR, while the TCRdb copy is restricted to in-frame clones and leaves out a portion. In all, the sample yields approximately 30,000 clones. The sample taken for sequencing was PBMCs. These receptors all come from a man in his forties in good health and CMV-seronegative.

V usage is TRBV30 and J usage is TRBJ2-7; 8 bases match TRBD2. With V trimmed by 3 bases and J by 7 bases, 2 bases remained unmatched. CDR3 size: 11 residues. Per germline, CDR1 GTSNPN and CDR2 SVGIG (reference sequence). CDR3 sequence reads: CAWSRGGEQYF. DNA of the CDR3: TGTGCCTGGAGCCGGGGGGGTGAGCAGTACTTC.

The CDR3 here is CASSPRDSGTYNEQFF. In DNA form, the CDR3 reads TGTGCCAGCAGCCCCCGAGATAGCGGGACTTACAATGAGCAGTTCTTC. The chain joins TRBV4-2 to TRBJ2-1; 8 positions agree with TRBD2. V dropped 4 bases and J dropped 4; count of bases not matched to a gene: 9. There are 16 residues in the CDR3. The germline V gene has CDR1 LGHNA and CDR2 YNFKEQ.

The gene calls are TRBV4-3 and TRBJ2-2; 7 nucleotides match TRBD1. From germline, CDR1 is LGHNA and CDR2 YSLEER. V dropped 1 base and J dropped 4; count of bases not matched to a gene: 3. The CDR3 has 15 residues. The DNA of the CDR3 is TGCGCCAGCAGCCAAGCGGGACAGTCCACCGGGGAGCTGTTTTTT. Translating it yields CASSQAGQSTGELFF.

J is TRBJ1-1 and V is TRBV28; 7 bases are shared with TRBD1. The CDR3 has 16 residues. The V segment lost 3 bases and the J segment 3 bases; nucleotides outside the gene matches: 10. Looked up from germline, CDR1 is MDHEN and CDR2 is SYDVKM. The CDR3 loop reads CASSFLTGRWYTEAFF. The DNA for the CDR3 is TGTGCCAGCAGTTTCCTGACAGGGCGGTGGTACACTGAAGCTTTCTTT.

The chain is built from TRBV7-2 and TRBJ1-5; possibly TRBD1 for D (5 bases). With 2 bases removed from V and 4 bases from J, the gap between germline ends came to 6 bases. CDR3 size: 13 residues. Germline CDR1 is SGHTA and CDR2 is FQGNSA. The CDR3 protein is CASSLRGNQPQHF. CDR3 nucleotides: TGTGCCAGCAGCTTAAGGGGTAATCAGCCCCAGCATTTT.

This chain links TRBV7-2 with TRBJ2-7; 7 bases align to TRBD1. The CDR3 runs 14 residues. The V segment lost 5 bases and the J segment 2 bases; nucleotides outside the gene matches: 6. CDR1 SGHTA and CDR2 FQGNSA come from the germline V gene. The CDR3 loop reads CASSQGVGAYEQYF. The CDR3 DNA reads as TGTGCCAGCAGCCAGGGGGTGGGGGCCTACGAGCAGTACTTC.

The rearrangement uses TRBV28 and TRBJ1-1, with D uncertain. The CDR3 consists of 11 residues. The germline V and J ends were trimmed by 7 bases and 7 bases, with 10 bases remaining between them. Germline values: CDR1 MDHEN, CDR2 SYDVKM. CDR3 amino acids: CASMLGGEAFF. The DNA for the CDR3 is TGTGCCAGCATGCTAGGCGGTGAAGCTTTCTTT.

CDR3 sequence (DNA): TGCGCCAGCAGCCTGGGGAGGATGGAGACCCAGTACTTC. This translates into CASSLGRMETQYF. This rearrangement joins TRBV5-1 to TRBJ2-5; D may be TRBD2 (6 bases). Looked up from germline, CDR1 is SGHRS and CDR2 is YFSETQ. Trimming took 4 bases from V and 5 from J, leaving 12 bases between them. The CDR3 has 13 residues.

This chain connects TRBV12-5 to TRBJ1-1, with 10 nucleotides matching TRBD1. V dropped 6 bases and J dropped 6; count of bases not matched to a gene: 4. This CDR3 has 13 amino acids. Looked up from germline, CDR1 is LGHNT and CDR2 is FRNRAP. As DNA, the CDR3 is TGTGCTAGTGGAGAGGACAGGGGGTCTGAAGCTTTCTTT. The encoded protein is CASGEDRGSEAFF.

This chain joins TRBV5-1 and TRBJ2-3, with D maybe TRBD2 (6 bases). Trimming removed 0 bases at V and 2 bases at J, with 16 bases between. This CDR3 has 17 amino acids. Germline V CDR1 and CDR2: SGHRS, YFSETQ. The CDR3 DNA follows: TGCGCCAGCAGCTTGGATCCGGGCGGACTAAACACAGATACGCAGTATTTT. Translated, it gives CASSLDPGGLNTDTQYF.

The chain couples TRBV7-2 to TRBJ1-3, with a weak D call TRBD1 (6 bases). Germline V CDR1 and CDR2: SGHTA, FQGNSA. Trimming left V 4 bases short and J 4 bases short, with 14 bases between. The CDR3 length is 15 residues. For the CDR3, the DNA is TGTGCCAGCAGCTCCGGGACATTCAGGGGAAACACCATATATTTT. It encodes CASSSGTFRGNTIYF.

The chain combines TRBV30 with TRBJ1-2; 7 bases map to TRBD1. The CDR3 has 13 residues. CDR1 and CDR2 (germline): GTSNPN, SVGIG (reference sequence). Unmatched junction bases numbered 6, after V lost 0 bases and J lost 8 bases. CDR3 protein: CAWSVKGAGGYTF. DNA of the CDR3: TGTGCCTGGAGTGTAAAGGGGGCTGGCGGCTACACCTTC.

This chain connects TRBV27 to TRBJ2-2; 8 bases align to TRBD2. The V and J ends lost 1 base and 0 bases, in that order; junction bases with no gene match: 7. This CDR3 comprises 18 residues. Looked up from germline, CDR1 is MNHEY and CDR2 is SMNVEV (reference sequence). The CDR3 protein is CASSLFGGRTANTGELFF. The CDR3 region has the DNA TGTGCCAGCAGTTTATTCGGCGGGAGGACGGCGAACACCGGGGAGCTGTTTTTT.

J is TRBJ2-5 and V is TRBV7-2; tentatively, D is TRBD1 (8 bases). Between the trimmed V and J ends, which lost 4 bases and 4 bases, there was a span of 13 bases. The CDR3 totals 14 residues. CDR1 is SGHTA, CDR2 FQGNSA, per germline. The CDR3 nucleotides are TGTGCCAGCAGCTCACAGGGGGGGGGAGAGACCCAGTACTTC. Its protein is CASSSQGGGETQYF.

In regard to this clone: At one end, the junction sequence differs from germline, possibly due to a read error. This chain links TRBV28 with TRBJ1-5; tentatively, D is TRBD1 (6 bases). CDR3 length equals 14 residues. CDR1 is MDHEN, CDR2 SYDVKM, per germline. The CDR3 region is CATQGSNSDQPQHF. For the CDR3, the DNA is TGTGCCACCCAGGGGTCTAATAGCGATCAGCCCCAGCATTTT.

Remarks on this clone: One end of the junction does not line up with germline, which may come from a read error. The V gene is TRBV4-3, the J gene TRBJ2-1; 7 bases are a match to TRBD2. Germline V gene data show CDR1 as LGHNA and CDR2 as YSLEER. The CDR3 consists of 20 residues. The CDR3 reads CASSQDRRASGASSDNEQFF. As DNA, the CDR3 is TGCGCCAGCAGCCAAGATCGAAGGGCTAGCGGAGCCAGCTCCGACAATGAGCAGTTCTTC.

The V gene is TRBV18, the J gene TRBJ2-5; D gene uncertain. The CDR3 sequence is 13 residues long. Trimming removed 3 bases from V and 1 base from J, with 6 bases in between. Germline V lookup: CDR1 KGHSH, CDR2 LQKENI. CDR3 sequence: CASSPPSQETQYF. CDR3 sequence (DNA): TGTGCCAGCTCACCCCCGAGCCAAGAGACCCAGTACTTC.

This chain links TRBV30 with TRBJ1-4; 7 bases fit TRBD1. The length of the CDR3 is 13 residues. The junction had 7 bases not matched to a gene; V was cut back by 4 bases and J by 8 bases. Germline loops: CDR1 GTSNPN, CDR2 SVGIG (reference sequence). The CDR3 loop is CAWTEGAGEKLFF. The CDR3 DNA follows: TGTGCCTGGACGGAGGGGGCCGGGGAAAAACTGTTTTTT.

V usage is TRBV6-1 and J usage is TRBJ2-7, with 7 bases aligning to TRBD1. V was pared by 4 bases and J by 2 bases, with 8 bases of the junction left unmatched. The CDR3 consists of 15 residues. Per the germline V gene, CDR1 is MNHNS and CDR2 is SASEGT. In DNA form, the CDR3 reads TGTGCCAGCAGTGCCGCCGGGACAGCCACCTACGAGCAGTACTTC. Amino acids: CASSAAGTATYEQYF.

The chain joins TRBV18 to TRBJ2-7; 9 bases agree with TRBD1. V dropped 5 bases and J dropped 6; count of bases not matched to a gene: 2. This CDR3 has 12 amino acids. The germline V gene encodes CDR1 KGHSH and CDR2 LQKENI. The CDR3 sequence is CASSEDRGEQYF. CDR3 in DNA: TGTGCCAGCTCAGAGGACAGGGGCGAGCAGTACTTC.

This chain joins TRBV9 and TRBJ2-2; 8 nucleotides match TRBD2. After removal of 3 bases from V and 8 bases from J, the junction contained 21 bases not matched to a gene. This CDR3 has 19 amino acids. Looked up from germline, CDR1 is SGDLS and CDR2 is YYNGEE. The CDR3, as DNA: TGTGCCAGCAGCGCGAATCTCCGGGAACGGGAGGGCCTCGAAGGGGAGCTGTTTTTT. It is translated as CASSANLREREGLEGELFF. Full variable domain (outside the CDR3, taken from reference TRBV9 and TRBJ2-2): DSGVTQTPKHLITATGQRVTLRCSPRSGDLSVYWYQQSLDQGLQFLIQYYNGEERAKGNILERFSAQQFPDLHSELNLSSLELGDSALYFCASSANLREREGLEGELFFGEGSRLTVL.

The CDR3 bases are TGCGCCAGCAGCTCGACCGTACTAGCGGGCGGAGAGACCCAGTACTTC. It yields the protein CASSSTVLAGGETQYF. The V call is TRBV5-1, the J call TRBJ2-5, with 9 bases lining up with TRBD2. The CDR3 covers 16 residues. Trimming cost V 3 bases and J 4 bases; bases outside gene matches: 10. Germline V gene data show CDR1 as SGHRS and CDR2 as YFSETQ.

The chain recombines TRBV19 with TRBJ2-7; 13 nucleotides agree with TRBD2. The CDR3 has 15 amino acids. Trimming took 7 bases from V and 7 from J; bases not matched to a gene: 10. Germline V gives CDR1 LNHDA, CDR2 SQIVND (reference sequence). Here the CDR3 DNA reads TGTGCCAGTAACTCCGGGACTAGCGGGACAAGGGAGCAGTACTTC. Protein product: CASNSGTSGTREQYF. The variable domain in full, completed from reference TRBV19 and TRBJ2-7, reads DGGITQSPKYLFRKEGQNVTLSCEQNLNHDAMYWYRQDPGQGLRLIYYSQIVNDFQKGDIAEGYSVSREKKESFPLTVTSAQKNPTAFYLCASNSGTSGTREQYFGPGTRLTVT.

The chain joins TRBV5-8 to TRBJ1-1; 7 bases align to TRBD1. The CDR3 covers 14 residues. Germline assignment: CDR1 SGHTS and CDR2 YDEGEE. The V segment lost 3 bases and the J segment 10 bases; nucleotides outside the gene matches: 12. This chain's CDR3 is CASSSPGRGIGAFF. In nucleotides, the CDR3 is TGTGCCAGCAGCTCACCAGGCAGGGGGATAGGAGCTTTCTTT. Drawing the rest from reference TRBV5-8 and TRBJ1-1, the complete variable domain is EAGVTQSPTHLIKTRGQQATLRCSPISGHTSVYWYQQALGLGLQFLLWYDEGEERNRGNFPPRFSGRQFPNYSSELNVNALELEDSALYLCASSSPGRGIGAFFGQGTRLTVV.

The chain combines TRBV19 with TRBJ2-6; D is possibly TRBD1 (5 bases). This CDR3 has 15 residues. Germline loops: CDR1 LNHDA, CDR2 SQIVND (reference sequence). Between the trimmed V and J ends, which lost 6 bases and 3 bases, there was a span of 12 bases. CDR3 region: CASRSLGLGANVLTF. DNA for the CDR3: TGTGCCAGTAGATCTTTGGGGCTTGGGGCCAACGTCCTGACTTTC. The whole variable domain, filled in from reference TRBV19 and TRBJ2-6, reads DGGITQSPKYLFRKEGQNVTLSCEQNLNHDAMYWYRQDPGQGLRLIYYSQIVNDFQKGDIAEGYSVSREKKESFPLTVTSAQKNPTAFYLCASRSLGLGANVLTFGAGSRLTVL.